Below, 16 T cell receptor beta chains from the same sample are listed, as sequenced in a study of shared clonotypes between healthy human individuals. Profiled with immunoSEQ multiplex PCR; TCRdb holds only in-frame clones, not every one. The sample includes around 2.1 million clones, approximately 94% of them seen just once. Only CD45RO-negative cells positively selected for CCR7 counted as naive CD8 cells, so terminally differentiated effector memory CD45RA+ cells were excluded. Sample: naive CD8+ T cells from PBMCs. All receptors derive from a man between 18 and 29 years old in good health. Some clones in this sample may be carry-over from other donors' samples.

As regards this clone: At the DNA level, this CDR3 is encoded by other sequences in the same sample as well. The chain employs TRBV7-8 and TRBJ2-3, with D unresolved. The germline V gene has CDR1 SGHVS and CDR2 FQNEAQ. Trimming shortened V by 2 bases and J by 6 bases, and 6 bases separated the two germline ends. This CDR3 is 12 amino acids long. CDR3: CASSLRSDTQYF. CDR3 DNA: TGTGCCAGCAGCTTAAGGTCTGATACGCAGTATTTT. Full variable domain (remainder filled in from reference TRBV7-8 and TRBJ2-3): GAGVSQSPRYKVAKRGQDVALRCDPISGHVSLFWYQQALGQGPEFLTYFQNEAQLDKSGLPSDRFFAERPEGSVSTLKIQRTQQEDSAVYLCASSLRSDTQYFGPGTRLTVL.

CDR3 in amino acids: CASSLAVAHGYTF. DNA of the CDR3: TGCGCCAGCAGCCTGGCGGTTGCGCATGGCTACACCTTC. The chain couples TRBV4-1 to TRBJ1-2; D unresolved. Trimming pared 4 bases from V and 6 bases from J, leaving 12 bases between. The CDR3 consists of 13 residues. CDR1 MGHRA and CDR2 YSYEKL come from the germline V gene.

Comments on this clone: This sample also contains other DNA sequences that code for the same CDR3. The V and J genes are TRBV27 and TRBJ2-7, with no clear D. The CDR3 runs to 13 residues. Trimming pared 2 bases from V and 1 base from J, leaving 6 bases between. CDR1 and CDR2 (germline): MNHEY, SMNVEV (reference sequence). CDR3 nucleotide sequence: TGTGCCAGCAGTTTAATTGGTTCCTACGAGCAGTACTTC. Translation gives CASSLIGSYEQYF.

The V gene is TRBV7-8, the J gene TRBJ2-7, with TRBD2 matching over 7 bases. Trimming took 1 base from V and 2 from J; bases not matched to a gene: 2. Germline values: CDR1 SGHVS, CDR2 FQNEAQ. This CDR3 region has 14 residues. The CDR3 nucleotides are TGTGCCAGCAGCTTAGGGACTAGAGCCTACGAGCAGTACTTC. It specifies CASSLGTRAYEQYF.

Only one count was recorded for this clone. The V call is TRBV4-1, the J call TRBJ2-2; D uncertain. In germline, CDR1 is MGHRA, CDR2 YSYEKL. This CDR3 has 13 amino acids. With 3 bases removed from V and 6 bases from J, the gap between germline ends came to 8 bases. The CDR3 DNA is TGCGCCAGCAGCCATACGGTCCCCGGGGAGCTGTTTTTT. It is translated as CASSHTVPGELFF.

The chain links TRBV27 to TRBJ2-7; D call uncertain. The CDR3 is made up of 15 amino acids. V lost 2 bases, J lost 0 bases, and 11 bases lay in between. Per germline, CDR1 MNHEY and CDR2 SMNVEV (reference sequence). This CDR3 is CASSLGVRPSYEQYF. CDR3 nucleotides: TGTGCCAGCAGTTTAGGGGTTCGTCCCTCCTACGAGCAGTACTTC.

The genes are TRBV27 and TRBJ2-7, with D possibly being TRBD1 or TRBD2 (6 bases each). The CDR3 runs 13 residues. Germline assignment: CDR1 MNHEY and CDR2 SMNVEV (reference sequence). V gave up 0 bases and J gave up 10 bases, with 13 bases separating them. In DNA, the CDR3 is TGTGCCAGCAGTTTATCGGGGGGCGGGCAACAGTACTTC. Its protein is CASSLSGGGQQYF.

V gene TRBV28 combines with J gene TRBJ1-5; D is perhaps TRBD1 (5 bases). V lost 6 bases, J lost 2 bases, and 23 bases lay in between. The CDR3 has 18 residues. In germline, CDR1 is MDHEN, CDR2 SYDVKM. DNA for the CDR3: TGTGCCAGCAGCCACCCGTCGGGGCGGCGGTTTCGCAATCAGCCCCAGCATTTT. Amino acid sequence: CASSHPSGRRFRNQPQHF.

The chain is built from TRBV9 and TRBJ1-3, with 8 positions matching TRBD1. The germline gives CDR1 SGDLS, CDR2 YYNGEE. The junction had 17 bases not matched to a gene; V was cut back by 5 bases and J by 1 base. The CDR3 sequence is 19 residues long. CDR3 DNA: TGTGCCAGCAGTGGAAATCAAGACAGGGGTCGGGTATCTGGAAACACCATATATTTT. Its protein product is CASSGNQDRGRVSGNTIYF.

The chain recombines TRBV11-2 with TRBJ2-3; tentative D call: TRBD1 (6 bases). V was pared by 11 bases and J by 4 bases, with 16 bases between. Germline CDR1 is SGHAT and CDR2 is FQNNGV. The CDR3 consists of 13 residues. Written as DNA, the CDR3 is TGTGCCTCCGAGGGGGTTGAGCCAGATACGCAGTATTTT. This gives the protein CASEGVEPDTQYF.

CDR3 sequence reads: CAWSMGTGELFF. CDR3 bases: TGTGCCTGGAGTATGGGGACCGGGGAGCTGTTTTTT. The genes are TRBV30 and TRBJ2-2, with D unclear. Looked up from germline, CDR1 is GTSNPN and CDR2 is SVGIG (reference sequence). Deletions cut 2 bases from V and 5 bases from J, with 6 bases between. The CDR3 covers 12 residues.

V is TRBV4-1 and J is TRBJ2-1, with TRBD2 identical over 8 bases. Germline V CDR1 and CDR2: MGHRA, YSYEKL. The CDR3 extends over 15 amino acids. J gave up 6 bases and V 0 bases, and 4 bases lay outside the gene matches. CDR3 residues: CASSQDSGRPNEQFF. CDR3 coding DNA: TGCGCCAGCAGCCAAGACAGCGGGAGACCCAATGAGCAGTTCTTC.

The chain is built from TRBV6-6 and TRBJ1-5, with 7 bases aligning to TRBD1. This CDR3 region has 14 residues. Germline assignment: CDR1 MNHNY and CDR2 SVGAGI (reference sequence). V shed 7 bases and J 5 bases; nucleotides not matched to a gene: 8. The CDR3 nucleotides read TGTGCCAGCACCGAAGGAACAGGGGATCAGCCCCAGCATTTT. It encodes CASTEGTGDQPQHF.

The rearrangement links TRBV28 to TRBJ1-1; D remains unclear. This CDR3 is built from 14 residues. Germline V lookup: CDR1 MDHEN, CDR2 SYDVKM. V lost 2 bases, J lost 0 bases, and 7 bases lay in between. CDR3 in amino acids: CASSLVHLNTEAFF. The CDR3 nucleotides are TGTGCCAGCAGTTTAGTGCATTTGAACACTGAAGCTTTCTTT.

In its sample, this clone was seen once. The J gene is TRBJ2-1, the V gene TRBV29-1; 10 bases map to TRBD2. The CDR3 runs 14 residues. V shed 7 bases and J 1 base; nucleotides not matched to a gene: 4. Germline CDR1 and CDR2: SQVTM and ANQGSEA. Here the CDR3 DNA reads TGCAGCGCCGAAGCGGGAGGGTCCTACAATGAGCAGTTCTTC. It translates to CSAEAGGSYNEQFF.

The chain recombines TRBV19 with TRBJ2-3; D is ambiguous. The CDR3 loop spans 12 amino acids. Trimming removed 3 bases at V and 7 bases at J, with 8 bases between. Germline lookup yields CDR1 LNHDA and CDR2 SQIVND (reference sequence). The CDR3 reads CASSMGGYTQYF. The CDR3 bases are TGTGCCAGTAGTATGGGCGGTTATACGCAGTATTTT.